The entry below gives a single T cell receptor (beta chain) sequence along with its context. The sample comes from a study of blood T cell repertoires in COVID-19. V shed 5 bases and J shed 5 bases, with 18 bases lying between them. This CDR3 contains 15 residues. Germline CDR1 SGHAT, CDR2 FQDESV (reference sequence). The table came from immunoSEQ multiplex PCR; TCRdb's copy has only in-frame clones and leaves some out. The sample records 110,000 to 150,000 clones, approximately 81% being singletons. The chain links TRBV11-1 to TRBJ2-5; weak D call: TRBD1 (7 bases). This sequence was found in a human donor in a cohort sampled during active COVID-19. Sequenced material: peripheral blood. The CDR3 reads CASSPRTGGGETQYF. The CDR3 DNA follows: TGTGCCAGCAGCCCGAGGACAGGCGGAGGGGAGACCCAGTACTTC.